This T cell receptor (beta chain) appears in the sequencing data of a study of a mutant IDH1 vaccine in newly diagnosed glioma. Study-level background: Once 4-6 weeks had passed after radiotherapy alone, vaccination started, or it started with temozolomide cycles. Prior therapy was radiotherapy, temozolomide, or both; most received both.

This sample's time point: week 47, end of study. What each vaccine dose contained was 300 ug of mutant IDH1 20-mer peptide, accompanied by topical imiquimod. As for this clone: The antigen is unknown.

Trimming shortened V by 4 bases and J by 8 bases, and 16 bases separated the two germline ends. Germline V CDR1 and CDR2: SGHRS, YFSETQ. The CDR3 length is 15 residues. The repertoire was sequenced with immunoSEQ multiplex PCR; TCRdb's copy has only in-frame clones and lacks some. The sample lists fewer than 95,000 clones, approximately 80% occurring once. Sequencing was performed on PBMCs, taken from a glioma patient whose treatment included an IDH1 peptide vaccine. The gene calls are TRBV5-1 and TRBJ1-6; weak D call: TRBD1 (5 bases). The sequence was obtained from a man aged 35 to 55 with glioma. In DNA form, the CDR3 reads TGCGCCAGCAGCCGAGGGACTTCTAAAGATTCACCCCTCCACTTT. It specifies CASSRGTSKDSPLHF. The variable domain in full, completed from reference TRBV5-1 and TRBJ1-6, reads KAGVTQTPRYLIKTRGQQVTLSCSPISGHRSVSWYQQTPGQGLQFLFEYFSETQRNKGNFPGRFSGRQFSNSRSEMNVSTLELGDSALYLCASSRGTSKDSPLHFGNGTRLTVT.